These 5 T cell receptor beta chains were sequenced from one sample in a study of regulatory T cells in long-lasting Graves disease. Time point given: newly diagnosed GD, antithyroid drugs for less than 3 months. The authors made the TCR library using RNA they extracted from PBMCs. Arm-PCR of CDR3 regions with iRepertoire HTBI primers generated TCR beta libraries. TCRdb analysed the multiplex PCR reads with MiXCR anew, one entry per CDR3 protein. The top ten clones hold about 20% of a sample with roughly 420,000 distinct CDR3 sequences, roughly 16% of them seen once. Sequencing used peripheral blood mononuclear cells (PBMCs), obtained at new diagnosis, from a patient treated with antithyroid drugs. These receptors originate from a female donor with Graves disease.

Only a few counts were recorded for this clonotype. This chain links TRBV5-1 with TRBJ2-1; D gene uncertain. CDR3 size: 15 residues. CDR1 and CDR2 from the germline V gene are SGHRS and YFSETQ. Trimming removed 1 base at V and 3 bases at J, with 11 bases between. In nucleotides, the CDR3 is TGCGCCAGCAGCTTGAATCCCCCAGGCTACAATGAGCAGTTCTTC. Amino acids: CASSLNPPGYNEQFF.

This clonotype was observed a few times. The V gene is TRBV2, the J gene TRBJ1-1; D gene unclear. Germline CDR1 reads SNHLY; CDR2 reads FYNNEI. This CDR3 is 12 amino acids long. V shed 7 bases and J shed 5 bases, with 11 bases lying between them. DNA of the CDR3: TGTGCCAGCAATCGACTGGAGACTGAAGCTTTCTTT. Encoded protein: CASNRLETEAFF.

This clonotype was seen many times. V usage is TRBV30 and J usage is TRBJ2-1, with TRBD2 matching over 9 bases. TRBJ2-5 matches the DNA end more closely, so the J call is doubtful. CDR1 is GTSNPN and CDR2 is SVGIG in the germline V gene (reference sequence). This CDR3 contains 11 residues. CDR3: CAGRGGETQYF. Written as DNA, the CDR3 is TGTGCCGGGCGGGGGGGAGAGACCCAGTACTTC.

In this sample, this clonotype turned up many times. The chain has TRBV30 and TRBJ2-7; 8 bases match TRBD2. CDR1 is GTSNPN, CDR2 SVGIG, per germline (reference sequence). This CDR3 has 12 residues. V lost 7 bases and J lost 3; bases outside the gene matches: 5. The CDR3 loop reads CASRLASYEQYF. CDR3 in DNA: TGTGCCTCCAGACTAGCGAGCTACGAGCAGTACTTC.

In this sample, this clonotype turned up many times. The chain joins TRBV20-1 to TRBJ2-3; 8 positions agree with TRBD2. The CDR3 runs 19 residues. The germline CDR1 and CDR2 sequences are DFQATT and SNEGSKA (reference sequence). With V trimmed by 0 bases and J by 2 bases, 16 bases remained unmatched. This chain's CDR3 is CSARDLKSGGHINTDTQYF. The CDR3 DNA reads TGCAGTGCTAGAGACCTTAAGAGCGGGGGCCACATAAACACAGATACGCAGTATTTT.